The sequence of this TCR beta chain was determined in a study of cytomegalovirus exposure and HLA in healthy donors. Broader study findings: Some TCR beta chains (about 170 of them) were listed as cytomegalovirus-associated. The finding came from a later analysis; first-cohort TCR clusters tended to co-occur in the roughly 120 validation repertoires. There were a few CMV-associated chains whose specificity for CMV antigens was confirmed in vitro.

With regard to this clone: What it recognizes is unknown.

Sequencing was performed with immunoSEQ multiplex PCR; in TCRdb, only in-frame clones are kept and a portion is missing. Among almost 75,000 clones listed, around four fifths were seen once. Germline V CDR1 and CDR2: SGHRS, YFSETQ. This CDR3 spans 12 amino acids. V lost 1 base, J lost 7 bases, and 8 bases lay in between. This clonotype was obtained from a man between 25 and 39 years old in good health and CMV-seronegative. The chain recombines TRBV5-1 with TRBJ1-1; D ambiguous. Sequenced: PBMCs. CDR3 protein: CASSLYSGEAFF. In DNA, the CDR3 is TGCGCCAGCAGCTTGTACAGCGGTGAAGCTTTCTTT.